These T cell receptor beta chains were read from a single sample in a study of human T cells and chemical hapten exposure. In TCRdb, the RACE reads were re-called with MiXCR into one record per CDR3 protein. The table has over 85,000 distinct CDR3 sequences, roughly 8% seen once. The specimen was whole blood. These receptors came from a female donor in good health. Some clones in this sample may be carry-over from other donors' samples. The CDR3 runs from the conserved cysteine through the conserved F or W. A D gene is named only where the DNA matches it firmly. Size is omitted from some rows. Given values are once, few, many or a class for expanded clones.

abundance	v_gene	d_gene	len	j_gene	CDR3aa	CDR3nt
-	TRBV6-2/TRBV6-3	TRBD2	15	TRBJ2-5	CASKIAGAGQETQYF	TGTGCCAGCAAAATAGCGGGAGCGGGCCAAGAGACCCAGTACTTC
many	TRBV7-9	-	13	TRBJ2-7	CASSFDSSYEQYF	TGTGCCAGCAGCTTTGATAGCTCCTACGAGCAGTACTTC
many	TRBV5-1	-	15	TRBJ2-3	CASSLYGSGTDTQYF	TGCGCCAGCAGCTTGTATGGATCGGGCACAGATACGCAGTATTTT
-	TRBV7-2	TRBD1	14	TRBJ1-1	CASSLDRGWTEAFF	TGTGCCAGCAGCCTCGACAGGGGTTGGACTGAAGCTTTCTTT
many	TRBV2	-	13	TRBJ1-1	CASSVGLATEAFF	TGTGCCAGCAGTGTAGGTCTGGCCACTGAAGCTTTCTTT
-	TRBV28	-	15	TRBJ2-7	CASSEIVVGNYEQYF	TGTGCCAGCAGTGAGATCGTTGTGGGGAACTACGAGCAGTACTTC
many	TRBV7-8	-	15	TRBJ1-5	CASTDTPKVAQPQHF	TGTGCCAGCACCGACACCCCGAAGGTGGCTCAGCCCCAGCATTTT
-	TRBV11-2	-	14	TRBJ1-1	CASSLNGQNTEAFF	TGTGCCAGCAGCTTAAATGGGCAGAACACTGAAGCTTTCTTT
-	TRBV7-9	-	14	TRBJ2-1	CASSRGLRYNEQFF	TGTGCCAGCAGCCGCGGACTCCGGTACAATGAGCAGTTCTTC
many	TRBV27	-	12	TRBJ2-2	CASSSLTGELFF	TGTGCCAGCAGTTCCTTGACCGGGGAGCTGTTTTTT
-	TRBV20-1	TRBD2	16	TRBJ2-7	CSARDLSGGNSYEQYF	TGCAGTGCTAGAGATTTAAGCGGGGGGAACTCCTACGAGCAGTACTTC
-	TRBV6-6	-	13	TRBJ2-7	CASSGPDSYEQYF	TGCGCCAGCAGTGGTCCGGACTCCTACGAGCAGTACTTC
few	TRBV30	-	14	TRBJ1-2	CAWSQDIFTYGYTF	TGTGCCTGGAGCCAGGACATCTTTACCTATGGCTACACCTTC
few	TRBV12-3/TRBV12-4	TRBD1	15	TRBJ2-7	CASSHGTGGTYEQYF	TGTGCCAGCAGTCACGGGACAGGGGGAACCTACGAGCAGTACTTC
-	TRBV29-1	TRBD1	13	TRBJ1-1	CSVQGGIGTEAFF	TGCAGCGTACAGGGGGGTATTGGGACTGAAGCTTTCTTT
-	TRBV7-2	TRBD2	16	TRBJ2-1	CASSLGLAGGRNEQFF	TGTGCCAGCAGCTTAGGACTAGCGGGAGGGCGGAATGAGCAGTTCTTC